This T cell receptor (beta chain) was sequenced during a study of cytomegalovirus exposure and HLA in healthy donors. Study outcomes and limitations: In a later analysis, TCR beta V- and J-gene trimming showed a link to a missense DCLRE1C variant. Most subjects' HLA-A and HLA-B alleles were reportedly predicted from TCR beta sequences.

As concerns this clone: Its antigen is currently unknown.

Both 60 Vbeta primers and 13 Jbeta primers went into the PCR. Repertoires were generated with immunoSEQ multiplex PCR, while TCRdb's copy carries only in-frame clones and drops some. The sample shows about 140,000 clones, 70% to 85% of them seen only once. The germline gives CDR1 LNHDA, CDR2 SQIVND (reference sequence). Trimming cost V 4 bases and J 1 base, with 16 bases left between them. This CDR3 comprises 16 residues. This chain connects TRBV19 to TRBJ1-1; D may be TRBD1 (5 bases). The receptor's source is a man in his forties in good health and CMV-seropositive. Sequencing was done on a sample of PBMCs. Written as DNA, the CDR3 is TGTGCCAGTAGTACGGGCGGGGCCGTTGGGAACACTGAAGCTTTCTTT. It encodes CASSTGGAVGNTEAFF.